This paragraph reports one TCR beta chain. This clone appeared a single time. Its antigen is not yet known. Per-base quality was not reported, and no clone a single base away is much larger than it. The data are from a study of blood T cell repertoires in COVID-19 (dated by TCRdb to 2019 to 2021). Background for the entire study: Samples from collaborators originated in the United States, Italy and Spain and spanned both the acute and convalescent phases of COVID-19. The prospective study material was composed of cDNA or gDNA derived from T cells, B-cell-depleted T cells, or PBMCs. The dataset comprised deeply sampled blood TCRbeta repertoires from subjects exposed to, actively infected with, or recovered from COVID-19. The repertoires were released in a freely available public database meant as a resource for research on the immune response to SARS-CoV-2. Samples were obtained from the ongoing ImmuneRACE study (first 160 participants) and from over 1,000 subjects provided by 6 global collaborators. Nearly every sample came with metadata listing a de-identified subject ID, COVID-19 status, age in years and sex. HLA class I and class II types, where available, came from metadata supplied by the sample provider rather than from assay-based typing.

TCRbeta CDR3 regions were amplified from genomic DNA using the immunoSEQ Assay, a bias-controlled multiplex PCR. The original pipeline was this. The number of nucleated cells in each sample was estimated from the amplification of reference gene primers within the assay. To quantify the absolute abundance of each unique TCRbeta CDR3 rearrangement, sequence reads were collapsed and filtered. For each sample, productive Simpson clonality was calculated by taking the square root of Simpson's diversity index across productive rearrangements. TCRdb carries this immuneACCESS record with in-frame sequences only. Its versions omit some clonotypes, under half of them owing to an unresolved V gene in the studies checked, with the rest unexplained. V, J and clone size were drawn from that table, and D and trimming were deduced from the DNA. The sample table holds some 500,000 clones, of which roughly 88% were seen once. The ten top clones hold 1.5% to 2% of the sample.

Measured from the cysteine to the phenylalanine, the CDR3 is 15 residues long. The retained sequence is limited to the CDR3, 45 bases, with the frame set at the first base. V is reduced by 6 bases and J by 0 bases, leaving a spacing of 17 bases between them. From a lookup of the germline V gene, CDR1 and CDR2 are SQVTM and ANQGSEA. Study-wide findings and limitations: The quantity of clinical and demographic metadata differed by source and by participant and was supplied without curation.

Enrolling through a virtual design, the prospective study's participants ranged in age from roughly 18 to 95 years and lived across roughly 24 United States geographic areas. In the prospective study, participants were assigned to cohorts based on the clinical history participants reported in a screening survey and a study questionnaire. For ImmuneRACE Cohort 3, a participant was defined as recovered based on two consecutive negative NP/OP PCR tests, clearance by a healthcare professional, or resolution of symptoms. Mobile phlebotomists in the prospective study collected whole blood, serum and a nasopharyngeal or oropharyngeal swab from every participant. Over a roughly 2-month period, participants in the prospective study had the option of providing additional blood draws and questionnaires. Blood samples from the prospective study were shipped frozen or at room temperature prior to DNA extraction.

The TCR sequence derives from a woman between 40 and 55 years old who had recovered from COVID-19. The rearrangement joined TRBV29-1 to TRBJ2-5; TRBD2 is a weak D gene call, 6 bases matching. The sample consisted of PBMCs or T cells enriched from blood (not recorded which). The nucleotide sequence is TGCAGCGTACAGGAGGGTACCCTGTACCAAGAGACCCAGTACTTC. The translation is CSVQEGTLYQETQYF.